This paragraph covers one T cell receptor (beta chain) sequence. The target antigen is unknown. The data are from a study of persistence of HIV-infected CD4 T cells. General study points: Degenerate expanded CDR3beta sequences were enriched among CMV- and Gag-responding cells. TCRbeta richness was lower in CMV- and Gag-responding cells than in anti-CD3/anti-CD28-responding cells.

The libraries were made with immunoSEQ version 4 in survey mode. Genomic DNA was diluted to 10 ng/uL, up to 1 ug per sample. This table comes from immunoSEQ multiplex PCR, and its TCRdb copy is limited to in-frame clones, with some not included. Of under 60,000 clones in the sample, more than 60% were seen once. J gave up 1 base and V 4 bases, and 6 bases lay outside the gene matches. The CDR3 totals 15 residues. The germline V gene has CDR1 MNHNY and CDR2 SVGAGI (reference sequence). Stimulation used about 9.5 ug/mL lysate from CMV-infected fibroblasts. CD40L/CD69 double-negative CD45RO-high memory CD4+ T cells were collected. Plasma HIV-1 RNA stayed below 50 copies/mL for at least 4 years.

Sample: CD4+ T cells sorted from PBMCs after roughly 18-hour stimulation, taken from a patient who received antiretroviral therapy. This TCR was sampled from an adult man with HIV who was CMV-seropositive. The genes are TRBV6-6 and TRBJ2-5, with 7 bases aligning to TRBD1. In DNA form, the CDR3 reads TGTGCCAGCAGTTCCCATCGGACAGGCCAAGAGACCCAGTACTTC. Encoded protein: CASSSHRTGQETQYF.